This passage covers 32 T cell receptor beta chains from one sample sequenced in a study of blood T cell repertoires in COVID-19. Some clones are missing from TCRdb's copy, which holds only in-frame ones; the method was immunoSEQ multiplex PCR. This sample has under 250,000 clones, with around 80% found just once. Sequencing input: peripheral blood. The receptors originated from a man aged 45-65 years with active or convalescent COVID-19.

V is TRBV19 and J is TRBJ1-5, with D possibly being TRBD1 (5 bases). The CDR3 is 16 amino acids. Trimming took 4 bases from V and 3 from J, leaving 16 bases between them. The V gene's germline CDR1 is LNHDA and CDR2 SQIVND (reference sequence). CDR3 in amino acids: CASSRVAGEHNQPQHF. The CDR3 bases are TGTGCCAGTAGTAGGGTGGCGGGGGAACACAATCAGCCCCAGCATTTT.

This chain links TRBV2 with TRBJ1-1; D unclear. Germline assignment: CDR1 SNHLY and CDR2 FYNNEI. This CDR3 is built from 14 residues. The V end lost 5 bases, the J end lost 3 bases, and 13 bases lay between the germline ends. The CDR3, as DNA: TGTGCCAGCAGTAGCGGAAGTAGGGACACTGAAGCTTTCTTT. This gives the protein CASSSGSRDTEAFF. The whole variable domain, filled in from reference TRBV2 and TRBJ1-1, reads EPEVTQTPSHQVTQMGQEVILRCVPISNHLYFYWYRQILGQKVEFLVSFYNNEISEKSEIFDDQFSVERPDGSNFTLKIRSTKLEDSAMYFCASSSGSRDTEAFFGQGTRLTVV.

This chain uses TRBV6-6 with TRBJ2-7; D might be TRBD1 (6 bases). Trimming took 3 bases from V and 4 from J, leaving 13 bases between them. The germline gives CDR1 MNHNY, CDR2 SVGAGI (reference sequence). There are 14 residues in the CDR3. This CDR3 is CASSYYGGLYEQYF. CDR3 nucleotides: TGTGCCAGCAGTTATTATGGGGGCTTATACGAGCAGTACTTC.

In DNA form, the CDR3 reads TGTGCCAGCAGCCTGGGGGGAGGGACTGAAGCTTTCTTT. Protein sequence: CASSLGGGTEAFF. The chain recombines TRBV9 with TRBJ1-1; tentative D call: TRBD1 (5 bases). The CDR3 is made up of 13 amino acids. V was trimmed by 4 bases and J by 5 bases, leaving 12 bases between them. Germline CDR1 SGDLS, CDR2 YYNGEE.

This CDR3 reads CASSVDSNTQYF. The DNA for the CDR3 is TGTGCCAGCAGCGTAGACTCCAATACGCAGTATTTT. The chain joins TRBV9 to TRBJ2-3; D uncertain. Trimming removed 0 bases at V and 7 bases at J, with 6 bases between. The CDR3 contains 12 residues. Looked up from germline, CDR1 is SGDLS and CDR2 is YYNGEE.

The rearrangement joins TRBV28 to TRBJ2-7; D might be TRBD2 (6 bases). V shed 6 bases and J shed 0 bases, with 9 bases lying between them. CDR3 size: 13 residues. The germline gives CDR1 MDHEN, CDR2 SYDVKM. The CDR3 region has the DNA TGTGCCAGCAGCTCCGGGGGCTCCTACGAGCAGTACGTC. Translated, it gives CASSSGGSYEQYV.

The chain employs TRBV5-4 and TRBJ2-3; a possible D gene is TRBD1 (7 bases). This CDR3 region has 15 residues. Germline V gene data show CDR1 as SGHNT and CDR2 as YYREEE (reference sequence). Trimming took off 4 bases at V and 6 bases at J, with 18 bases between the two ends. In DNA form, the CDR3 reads TGTGCCAGCAGCGACGGGACTTTGACAGGGGATACGCAGTATTTT. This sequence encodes CASSDGTLTGDTQYF.

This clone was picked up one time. The CDR3 is CASRDWRARPYEQYF. In DNA form, the CDR3 reads TGTGCCAGCAGGGACTGGAGGGCCCGACCCTACGAGCAGTACTTC. The V and J genes are TRBV27 and TRBJ2-7; D possibly corresponds to TRBD2 (6 bases). V lost 6 bases to trimming and J lost 2 bases, with 17 bases between them. CDR3 length: 15 amino acids. Germline V CDR1 and CDR2: MNHEY, SMNVEV (reference sequence).

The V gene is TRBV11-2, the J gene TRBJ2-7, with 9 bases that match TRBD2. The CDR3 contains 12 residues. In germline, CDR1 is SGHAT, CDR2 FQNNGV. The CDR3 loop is CASSFELAGVSV. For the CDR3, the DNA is TGTGCCAGCAGCTTCGAACTAGCGGGTGTCTCTGTC.

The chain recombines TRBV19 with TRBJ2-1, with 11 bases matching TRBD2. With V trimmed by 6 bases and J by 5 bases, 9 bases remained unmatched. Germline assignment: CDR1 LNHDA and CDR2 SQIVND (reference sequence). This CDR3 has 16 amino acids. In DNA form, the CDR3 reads TGTGCCAGTAGACCCCTTAGCGGGGGGGAGAACAATGAGCAGTTCTTC. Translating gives CASRPLSGGENNEQFF.

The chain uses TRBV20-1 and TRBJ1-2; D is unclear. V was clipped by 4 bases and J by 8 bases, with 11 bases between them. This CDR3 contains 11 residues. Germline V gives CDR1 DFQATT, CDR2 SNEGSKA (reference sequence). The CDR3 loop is CSANSVMGYTF. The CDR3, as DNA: TGCAGTGCTAACTCCGTTATGGGCTACACCTTC.

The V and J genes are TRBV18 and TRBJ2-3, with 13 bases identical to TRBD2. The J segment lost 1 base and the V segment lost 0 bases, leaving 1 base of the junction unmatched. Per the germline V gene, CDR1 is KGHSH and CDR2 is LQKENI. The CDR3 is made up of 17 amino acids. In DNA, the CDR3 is TGTGCCAGCTCACCACCGGGACTAGCGGGGCGCACAGATACGCAGTATTTT. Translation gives CASSPPGLAGRTDTQYF.

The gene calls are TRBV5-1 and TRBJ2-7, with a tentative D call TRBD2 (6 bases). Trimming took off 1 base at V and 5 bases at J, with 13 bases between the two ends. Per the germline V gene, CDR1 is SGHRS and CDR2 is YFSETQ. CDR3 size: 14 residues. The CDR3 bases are TGCGCCAGCAGCTTGTTCGGGAGAGACAACGAGCAGTACTTC. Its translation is CASSLFGRDNEQYF.

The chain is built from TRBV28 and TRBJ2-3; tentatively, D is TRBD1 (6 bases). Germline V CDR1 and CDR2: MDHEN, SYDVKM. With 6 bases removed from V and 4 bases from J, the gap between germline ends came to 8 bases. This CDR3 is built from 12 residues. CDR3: CASREGADTQYF. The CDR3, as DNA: TGTGCCAGCAGAGAGGGGGCAGATACGCAGTATTTT.

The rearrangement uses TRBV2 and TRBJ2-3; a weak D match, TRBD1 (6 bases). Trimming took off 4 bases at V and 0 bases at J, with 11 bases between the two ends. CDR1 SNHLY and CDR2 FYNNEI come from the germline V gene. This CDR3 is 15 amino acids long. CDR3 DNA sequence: TGTGCCAGCAGTGCACAGGGTACAAGCACAGATACGCAGTATTTT. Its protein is CASSAQGTSTDTQYF.

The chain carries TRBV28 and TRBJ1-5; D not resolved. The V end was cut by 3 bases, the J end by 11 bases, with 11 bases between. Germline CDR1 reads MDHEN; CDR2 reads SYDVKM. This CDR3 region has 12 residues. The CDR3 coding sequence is TGTGCCAGCAGTTTTCCGGGTTGGACCCAGCATTTT. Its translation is CASSFPGWTQHF.

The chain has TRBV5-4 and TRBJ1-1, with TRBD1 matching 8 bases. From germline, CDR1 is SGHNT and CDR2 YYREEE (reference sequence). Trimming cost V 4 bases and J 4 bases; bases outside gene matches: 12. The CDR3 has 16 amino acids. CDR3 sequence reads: CASSLGQGGKGTEAFF. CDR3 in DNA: TGTGCCAGCAGCCTAGGACAGGGAGGTAAAGGCACTGAAGCTTTCTTT.

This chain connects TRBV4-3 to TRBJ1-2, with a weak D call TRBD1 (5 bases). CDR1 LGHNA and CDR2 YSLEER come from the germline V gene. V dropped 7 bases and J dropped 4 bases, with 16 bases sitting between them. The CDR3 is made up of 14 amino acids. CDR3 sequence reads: CASNRDYGSYGYTF. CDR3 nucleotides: TGCGCCAGCAACCGGGACTATGGTAGCTATGGCTACACCTTC.

CDR3 DNA: TGCGCCAGCAGGGGACAGGGGGCAGACAATGAGCAGTTCTTC. Its translation: CASRGQGADNEQFF. This chain links TRBV5-1 with TRBJ2-1, with 12 bases identical to TRBD1. The CDR3 extends over 14 amino acids. CDR1 and CDR2 from the germline V gene are SGHRS and YFSETQ. The J segment lost 5 bases and the V segment lost 5 bases, leaving 2 bases of the junction unmatched.

The DNA for the CDR3 is TGTGCCACCTCGGACAGGCTTTACAATGAGCAGTTCTTC. Translation gives CATSDRLYNEQFF. The V gene is TRBV19, the J gene TRBJ2-1; TRBD1 matches 7 bases. CDR1 LNHDA and CDR2 SQIVND come from the germline V gene (reference sequence). The CDR3 is 13 amino acids. J lost 4 bases, V lost 10 bases, and 7 bases had no gene match.

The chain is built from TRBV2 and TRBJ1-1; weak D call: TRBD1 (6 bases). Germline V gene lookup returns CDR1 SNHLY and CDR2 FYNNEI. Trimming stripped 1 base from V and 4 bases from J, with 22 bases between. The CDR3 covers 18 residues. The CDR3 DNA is TGTGCCAGCAGTGAAGTTATCAGGGGTTACCTTGGGGGCACTGAAGCTTTCTTT. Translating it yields CASSEVIRGYLGGTEAFF.

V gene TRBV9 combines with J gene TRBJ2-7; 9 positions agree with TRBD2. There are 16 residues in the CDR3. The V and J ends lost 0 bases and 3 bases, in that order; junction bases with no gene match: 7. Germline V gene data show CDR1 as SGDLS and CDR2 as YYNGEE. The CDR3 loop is CASSVGASGTYYEQYF. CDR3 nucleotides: TGTGCCAGCAGCGTAGGGGCTAGCGGGACGTACTACGAGCAGTACTTC.

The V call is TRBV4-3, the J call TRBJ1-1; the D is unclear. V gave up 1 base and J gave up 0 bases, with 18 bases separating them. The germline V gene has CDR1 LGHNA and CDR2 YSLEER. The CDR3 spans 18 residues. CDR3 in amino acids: CASSQATQVLPLNTEAFF. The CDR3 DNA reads TGCGCCAGCAGCCAAGCTACCCAGGTCCTACCATTGAACACTGAAGCTTTCTTT.

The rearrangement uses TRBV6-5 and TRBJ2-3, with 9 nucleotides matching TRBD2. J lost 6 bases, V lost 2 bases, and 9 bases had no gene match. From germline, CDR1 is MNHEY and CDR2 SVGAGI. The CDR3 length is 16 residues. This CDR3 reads CASSYVGTSGLDTQYF. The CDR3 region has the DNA TGTGCCAGCAGTTACGTGGGAACTAGCGGGCTTGATACGCAGTATTTT.

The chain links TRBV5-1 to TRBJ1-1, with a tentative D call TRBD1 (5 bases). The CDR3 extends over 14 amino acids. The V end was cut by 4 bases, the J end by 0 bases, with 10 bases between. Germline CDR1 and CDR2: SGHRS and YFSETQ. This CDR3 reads CASSQDIMNTEAFF. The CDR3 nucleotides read TGCGCCAGCAGCCAGGACATCATGAACACTGAAGCTTTCTTT.

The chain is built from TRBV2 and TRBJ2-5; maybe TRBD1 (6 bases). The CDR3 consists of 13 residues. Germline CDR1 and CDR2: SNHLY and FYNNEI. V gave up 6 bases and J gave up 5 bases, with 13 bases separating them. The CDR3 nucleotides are TGTGCCAGCAGGAACAGGGATAGGGAGACCCAGTACTTC. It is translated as CASRNRDRETQYF.

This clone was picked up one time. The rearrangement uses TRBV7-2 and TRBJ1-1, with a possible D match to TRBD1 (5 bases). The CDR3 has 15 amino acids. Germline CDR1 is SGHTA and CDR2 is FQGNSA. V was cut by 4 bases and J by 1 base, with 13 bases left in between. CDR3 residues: CASSSLSGANTEAFF. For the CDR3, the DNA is TGTGCCAGCAGCTCCCTAAGCGGGGCGAACACTGAAGCTTTCTTT.

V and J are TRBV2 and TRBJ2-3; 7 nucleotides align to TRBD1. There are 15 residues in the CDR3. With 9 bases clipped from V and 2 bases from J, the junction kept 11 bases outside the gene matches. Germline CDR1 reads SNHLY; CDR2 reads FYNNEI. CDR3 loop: CARTIGTAVTDTQYF. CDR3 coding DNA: TGTGCCAGGACCATCGGGACAGCCGTCACAGATACGCAGTATTTT.

The CDR3 DNA reads TGTGCCAGCAGCTTAGAGTCGGGCAGGGCGGGGAGAGATTCACCCCTCCACTTT. This encodes CASSLESGRAGRDSPLHF. The gene calls are TRBV7-6 and TRBJ1-6, with D maybe TRBD1 (5 bases). This CDR3 has 18 amino acids. V was trimmed by 1 base and J by 8 bases, leaving 21 bases between them. CDR1 and CDR2 from the germline V gene are SGHVS and FNYEAQ.

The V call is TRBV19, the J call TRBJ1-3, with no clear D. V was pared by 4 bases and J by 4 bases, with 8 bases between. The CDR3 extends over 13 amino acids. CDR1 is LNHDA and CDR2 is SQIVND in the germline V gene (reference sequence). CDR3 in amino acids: CASSTVRGNTIYF. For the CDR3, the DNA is TGTGCCAGTAGTACCGTCAGGGGAAACACCATATATTTT.

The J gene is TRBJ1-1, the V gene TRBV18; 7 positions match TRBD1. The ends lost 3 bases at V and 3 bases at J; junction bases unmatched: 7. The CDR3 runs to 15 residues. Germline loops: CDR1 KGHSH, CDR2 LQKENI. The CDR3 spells CASSPARGEYTEAFF. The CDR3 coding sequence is TGTGCCAGCTCACCGGCCAGGGGGGAGTACACTGAAGCTTTCTTT.

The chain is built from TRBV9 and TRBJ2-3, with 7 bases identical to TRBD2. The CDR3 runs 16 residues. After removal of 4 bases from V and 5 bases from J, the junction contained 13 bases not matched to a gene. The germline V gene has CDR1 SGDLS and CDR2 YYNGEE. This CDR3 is CASSLGAGVVEDTQYF. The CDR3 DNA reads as TGTGCCAGCAGCCTCGGGGCGGGAGTGGTAGAAGATACGCAGTATTTT.